The 15 T cell receptor beta chains in this list originate from one sample, sequenced in a study of T cell clones after liver transplantation. TCRdb's copy holds only in-frame clones and misses some; the assay was immunoSEQ multiplex PCR. This repertoire shows around 100,000 clones, 82% found once; its top ten account for around 0.97%. The sample here was CD4+ T cells from blood, taken before liver transplant. These receptors were taken from a human donor who received a liver transplant.

The genes are TRBV28 and TRBJ1-1, with D unclear. V was shortened by 3 bases and J by 4 bases, with 9 bases between the two germline ends. In germline, CDR1 is MDHEN, CDR2 SYDVKM. The CDR3 loop spans 13 amino acids. The CDR3 spells CASSFGQLTEAFF. The CDR3 DNA sequence: TGTGCCAGCAGTTTCGGGCAGCTCACTGAAGCTTTCTTT.

The chain joins TRBV15 to TRBJ1-5; D might be TRBD1 (5 bases). Germline lookup yields CDR1 LNHNV and CDR2 YYDKDF (reference sequence). This CDR3 region has 17 residues. With 3 bases removed from V and 10 bases from J, the gap between germline ends came to 25 bases. The CDR3 is CATSSPWGGTVLEPQHF. In DNA, the CDR3 is TGTGCCACCAGCAGCCCATGGGGGGGGACCGTTTTGGAACCCCAGCATTTT.

The chain joins TRBV18 to TRBJ1-2; unclear D gene. The V end was cut by 4 bases, the J end by 0 bases, with 15 bases between. This CDR3 spans 16 amino acids. Per the germline V gene, CDR1 is KGHSH and CDR2 is LQKENI. CDR3 coding DNA: TGTGCCAGCTCACTAGAGGACGGGCCAGCTAACTATGGCTACACCTTC. Its protein product is CASSLEDGPANYGYTF.

Only a few counts were recorded for this clone. The rearrangement links TRBV5-1 to TRBJ2-1; 11 bases agree with TRBD1. Trimming at V came to 3 bases and at J to 6 bases, leaving 5 bases not matched to a gene. The CDR3 has 15 residues. Germline V lookup: CDR1 SGHRS, CDR2 YFSETQ. The CDR3 DNA is TGCGCCAGCAGCTCGCAGGGGACAGGGGGCAATGAGCAGTTCTTC. Amino acid sequence: CASSSQGTGGNEQFF.

J is TRBJ2-4 and V is TRBV29-1; 10 nucleotides match TRBD1. CDR3 length: 16 residues. Losses at the gene ends were 3 bases for V and 2 bases for J; bases not matched to a gene: 7. CDR1 and CDR2 (germline): SQVTM, ANQGSEA. The CDR3 protein is CSVDRWDRGTKNIQYF. The CDR3 DNA reads TGCAGCGTTGATAGATGGGACAGGGGTACCAAAAACATTCAGTACTTC.

The V call is TRBV19, the J call TRBJ2-2; the match to TRBD2 covers 7 bases. Germline V gene sequence: CDR1 LNHDA, CDR2 SQIVND (reference sequence). There are 15 residues in the CDR3. V shed 7 bases and J 0 bases; nucleotides not matched to a gene: 5. The CDR3 DNA reads as TGTGCCAGTAAGCTAGCGGAGTCGAACACCGGGGAGCTGTTTTTT. It translates to CASKLAESNTGELFF.

The chain has TRBV5-1 and TRBJ2-2; 9 nucleotides match TRBD2. The junction had 10 bases not matched to a gene; V was cut back by 3 bases and J by 7 bases. Looked up from germline, CDR1 is SGHRS and CDR2 is YFSETQ. This CDR3 comprises 16 residues. The CDR3, as DNA: TGCGCCAGCAGCTCCGATAGCGGGAGAGGCGGCGGGGAGCTGTTTTTT. Residues: CASSSDSGRGGGELFF. Looking up the rest from reference TRBV5-1 and TRBJ2-2 gives the full variable domain: KAGVTQTPRYLIKTRGQQVTLSCSPISGHRSVSWYQQTPGQGLQFLFEYFSETQRNKGNFPGRFSGRQFSNSRSEMNVSTLELGDSALYLCASSSDSGRGGGELFFGEGSRLTVL.

This clone was picked up a small number of times. V gene TRBV5-1 combines with J gene TRBJ2-5, with 14 bases identical to TRBD2. Germline values: CDR1 SGHRS, CDR2 YFSETQ. J lost 5 bases, V lost 4 bases, and 13 bases had no gene match. This CDR3 has 18 residues. CDR3 DNA: TGCGCCAGCAGCCCCGGGACTAGCGGGGGCCCGATAAGTGAGACCCAGTACTTC. This codes for CASSPGTSGGPISETQYF. The whole variable domain, remainder taken from reference TRBV5-1 and TRBJ2-5, is KAGVTQTPRYLIKTRGQQVTLSCSPISGHRSVSWYQQTPGQGLQFLFEYFSETQRNKGNFPGRFSGRQFSNSRSEMNVSTLELGDSALYLCASSPGTSGGPISETQYFGPGTRLLVL.

The V call is TRBV7-3, the J call TRBJ2-2; D remains ambiguous. This CDR3 is 15 amino acids long. Per germline, CDR1 SGHTA and CDR2 FQGTGA. The V end was cut by 3 bases, the J end by 0 bases, with 8 bases between. This CDR3 reads CASSFQQTNTGELFF. The CDR3 nucleotides are TGTGCCAGCAGCTTCCAACAGACGAACACCGGGGAGCTGTTTTTT.

This clone was counted only a few times. V and J are TRBV10-1 and TRBJ1-1; 9 bases map to TRBD1. The germline gives CDR1 WNHNN, CDR2 SYGVQD (reference sequence). After removal of 7 bases from V and 1 base from J, the junction contained 10 bases not matched to a gene. The CDR3 length is 16 residues. The CDR3 protein is CASKQGAALKNTEAFF. The DNA for the CDR3 is TGCGCCAGCAAACAGGGGGCCGCCCTGAAGAACACTGAAGCTTTCTTT.

The V and J genes are TRBV18 and TRBJ2-7; D is perhaps TRBD1 (6 bases). CDR3 length: 14 amino acids. Germline V gene lookup returns CDR1 KGHSH and CDR2 LQKENI. Between the trimmed V and J ends, which lost 3 bases and 2 bases, there was a span of 11 bases. In nucleotides, the CDR3 is TGTGCCAGCTCACCTCCAGGGGTTACCTACGAGCAGTACTTC. Translating gives CASSPPGVTYEQYF.

This chain connects TRBV5-1 to TRBJ2-1, with 11 bases that match TRBD2. The CDR3 sequence is 15 residues long. Germline V gives CDR1 SGHRS, CDR2 YFSETQ. With 0 bases clipped from V and 9 bases from J, the junction kept 5 bases outside the gene matches. The CDR3 region is CASSLVPSGGSEQFF. In DNA form, the CDR3 reads TGCGCCAGCAGCTTGGTGCCTAGCGGGGGGTCTGAGCAGTTCTTC. The variable domain in full, completed from reference TRBV5-1 and TRBJ2-1, reads KAGVTQTPRYLIKTRGQQVTLSCSPISGHRSVSWYQQTPGQGLQFLFEYFSETQRNKGNFPGRFSGRQFSNSRSEMNVSTLELGDSALYLCASSLVPSGGSEQFFGPGTRLTVL.

The rearrangement links TRBV5-4 to TRBJ2-3; D is unclear. The CDR3 contains 16 residues. CDR1 and CDR2 (germline): SGHNT, YYREEE (reference sequence). Trimming pared 4 bases from V and 5 bases from J, leaving 20 bases between. The CDR3 protein is CASSPEIRATEDTQYF. The CDR3 nucleotides read TGTGCCAGCAGCCCGGAAATTCGGGCCACGGAAGATACGCAGTATTTT.

The table lists this clone with a count of one. The rearrangement links TRBV10-3 to TRBJ1-2; tentative D call: TRBD1 (5 bases). Germline lookup yields CDR1 ENHRY and CDR2 SYGVKD. The V end lost 2 bases, the J end lost 4 bases, and 8 bases lay between the germline ends. The CDR3 covers 13 residues. The CDR3: CAISEPGLYGYTF. The CDR3 DNA sequence: TGTGCCATCAGTGAGCCGGGGCTCTATGGCTACACCTTC.

The rearrangement links TRBV5-1 to TRBJ1-1; D unresolved. In germline, CDR1 is SGHRS, CDR2 YFSETQ. Trimming took off 2 bases at V and 3 bases at J, with 14 bases between the two ends. This CDR3 is 15 amino acids long. CDR3 sequence (DNA): TGCGCCAGCAGCTTCGGCTCGGGAGACGACACTGAAGCTTTCTTT. Protein: CASSFGSGDDTEAFF.